The entry below describes one T cell receptor beta chain. Its antigen is undetermined. This specimen comes from a study of T cell responses to AZD1222 COVID-19 vaccine. Study-wide results and caveats: Only six people who got AZD1222 tested seropositive at baseline. Reportedly, nearly half the spike-specific TCRs target unmutated variant regions.

The CDR3 has 15 residues. Germline CDR1 SGHRS, CDR2 YFSETQ. V lost 3 bases and J lost 4, with 14 bases in between. Produced via immunoSEQ multiplex PCR; TCRdb's table is partial and in-frame only. The table lists 150,000 to 200,000 clones, 94% of them singletons. This specimen was peripheral blood, taken on day 0 of AZD1222 vaccination. The source is an adult in good health. This chain joins TRBV5-1 and TRBJ2-1; D not resolved. Written as DNA, the CDR3 is TGCGCCAGCAGCTCGGACGGATTAAATTACAATGAGCAGTTCTTC. As protein: CASSSDGLNYNEQFF.